These T cell receptor beta chains were read from a single sample in a study of blood T cells in healthy people across ages. A single record per CDR3 protein comes from TCRdb applying MiXCR to the 5' RACE reads. The sample records 870,000 or so distinct CDR3 sequences, more than 25% being singletons. Sequencing was done on a sample of blood. These receptors all come from an elderly woman in good health. CDR3s leave out the opening cysteine and the closing phenylalanine or tryptophan. Each record gives: V gene, J gene, CDR3 protein.

>TRBV6-6|TRBJ1-6
ASSYGQFNSPLH
>TRBV11-3|TRBJ2-5
ASSPWTRKETQY
>TRBV28|TRBJ1-6
ASRPNRGSLH
>TRBV12-3/TRBV12-4|TRBJ2-5
ASSFSTGEETQY
>TRBV3-1|TRBJ2-1
ASSQATEQF
>TRBV6-5|TRBJ1-4
ASSYSWEREKLF
>TRBV6-2/TRBV6-3|TRBJ2-3
ATRTGKGYTDTQY
>TRBV6-2/TRBV6-3|TRBJ2-7
ASSYAGTSRGEEPQY
>TRBV6-2/TRBV6-3|TRBJ2-3
ASKAGTENTQY
>TRBV19|TRBJ1-5
ASSIGGPGPQH
>TRBV6-2/TRBV6-3|TRBJ1-5
ASSPRQGVVPQH
>TRBV10-1|TRBJ2-1
ATRPGQGMGWSYNEQF
>TRBV12-3/TRBV12-4|TRBJ2-6
ASSTLRSTGAGANVLT
>TRBV6-5|TRBJ1-2
ASSYRSSGAGGDYGYT
>TRBV10-3|TRBJ2-5
AISDSSGGLETQY
>TRBV2|TRBJ2-5
ASREARSQETQY
>TRBV19|TRBJ1-5
ATKQPQH
>TRBV4-3|TRBJ1-2
ASSQNGRGNYGYT
>TRBV29-1|TRBJ2-1
SVVLNSYNEQF
>TRBV27|TRBJ1-1
ASSSVTGGRAF
>TRBV2|TRBJ1-2
ASSGRGQWGYT
>TRBV20-1|TRBJ1-1
SARDGGAPNTEAF
>TRBV25-1|TRBJ2-5
ASSLHPRAKETQY
>TRBV28|TRBJ2-3
ASSSVAGANTDTQY
>TRBV24-1|TRBJ2-5
APSDPGTGETQY
>TRBV25-1|TRBJ2-3
ASSEFLGQGRRGTDTQY
>TRBV27|TRBJ2-7
ASSFGWGSYEQY
>TRBV5-1|TRBJ2-1
ASSPPRQLNEQF
>TRBV11-2|TRBJ2-2
ASSPQGGLRELF
>TRBV29-1|TRBJ2-5
SVDQGLRETQY
>TRBV20-1|TRBJ1-5
SARNWATRGNQPQH
>TRBV6-2/TRBV6-3|TRBJ2-5
ASSSLRLGRVQTQY
>TRBV21-1|TRBJ2-6
ASSVQTKDKGSGANVLT
>TRBV14|TRBJ2-1
ASSPLAGGLIGNEQF
>TRBV5-1|TRBJ2-3
ASTPTGSDTQY
>TRBV20-1|TRBJ2-3
SVEGGTDTQY
>TRBV12-3/TRBV12-4|TRBJ2-7
ASSLVSQGANEQY
>TRBV12-3/TRBV12-4|TRBJ2-1
ASSSRTGSSEQF
>TRBV10-2|TRBJ2-7
ASRIGQGFYEQY
>TRBV29-1|TRBJ2-7
SVDGGGDPYEQY
>TRBV24-1|TRBJ2-3
ATSDARTDTDTQY
>TRBV6-2/TRBV6-3|TRBJ2-4
ASSQDLAKNIQY
>TRBV7-9|TRBJ2-5
ASSFHLEWAAQY
>TRBV2|TRBJ2-7
ASRLDPYEQY
>TRBV5-5|TRBJ1-1
ASSMHAQRTEAF